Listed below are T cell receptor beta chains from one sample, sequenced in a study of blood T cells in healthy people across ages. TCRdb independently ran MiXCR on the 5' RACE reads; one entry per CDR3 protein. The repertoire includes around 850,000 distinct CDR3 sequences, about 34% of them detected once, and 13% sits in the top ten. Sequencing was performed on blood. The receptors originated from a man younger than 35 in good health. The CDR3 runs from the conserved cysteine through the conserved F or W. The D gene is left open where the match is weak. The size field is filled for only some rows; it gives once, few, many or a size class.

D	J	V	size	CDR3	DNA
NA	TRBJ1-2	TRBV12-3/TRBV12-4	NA	CASANTSNYGYTF	TGTGCCAGCGCGAACACCTCTAACTATGGCTACACCTTC
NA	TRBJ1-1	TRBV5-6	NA	CASQRGLGTEAFF	TGTGCCAGCCAGCGGGGGTTAGGCACTGAAGCTTTCTTT
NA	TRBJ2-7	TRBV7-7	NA	CASSLRATPEYNEQYF	TGTGCTAGCAGCTTAAGGGCAACCCCGGAGTACAATGAGCAGTACTTC
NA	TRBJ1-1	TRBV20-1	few	CSAIAGDTEAFF	TGCAGTGCTATAGCAGGGGACACTGAAGCTTTCTTT
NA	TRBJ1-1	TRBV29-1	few	CSVKGQNSNTEAFF	TGCAGCGTCAAAGGACAGAACAGTAACACTGAAGCTTTCTTT
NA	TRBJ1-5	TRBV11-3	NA	CASSFIGVGNQPQHF	TGTGCCAGCAGCTTTATCGGGGTTGGCAATCAGCCCCAGCATTTT
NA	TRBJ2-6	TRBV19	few	CASSMRSASGANVLTF	TGTGCCAGTAGTATGAGGTCAGCCTCTGGGGCCAACGTCCTGACTTTC
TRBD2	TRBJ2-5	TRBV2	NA	CAHARGENNEQYF	TGTGCCCATGCGCGGGGGGAAAACAATGAGCAGTACTTC
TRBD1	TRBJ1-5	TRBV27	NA	CASSSGGAAYQPQHF	TGTGCCAGCAGTTCAGGGGGGGCTGCCTACCAGCCCCAGCATTTT
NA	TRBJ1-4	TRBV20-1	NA	CSATPSGGEKLFF	TGCAGTGCTACCCCCTCGGGGGGGGAAAAACTGTTTTTT
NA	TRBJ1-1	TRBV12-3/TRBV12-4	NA	CASSLEQSLWAFF	TGTGCCAGCAGTTTAGAACAGAGCTTATGGGCTTTCTTT
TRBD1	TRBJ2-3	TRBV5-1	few	CASSLHWTGISTDTQYF	TGCGCCAGCAGCCTACACTGGACAGGGATCTCCACAGATACGCAGTATTTT
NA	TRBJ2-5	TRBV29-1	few	CSVEIPRETQYF	TGCAGCGTTGAAATCCCCAGGGAGACCCAGTACTTC
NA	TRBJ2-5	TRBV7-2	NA	CASSPTNLQEQETQYF	TGTGCCAGCAGCCCGACAAATCTACAGGAGCAAGAGACCCAGTACTTC
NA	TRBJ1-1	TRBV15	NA	CATSRDRTEAFF	TGTGCCACCAGCAGGGACAGAACCGAAGCTTTCTTT
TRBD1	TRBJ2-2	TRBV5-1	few	CASSSTGGAGTGELFF	TGCGCCAGCAGCTCGACAGGGGGCGCCGGCACCGGGGAGCTGTTTTTT
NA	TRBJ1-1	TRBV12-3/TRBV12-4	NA	CASSFRGGGPNTEVFF	TGTGCCAGCAGTTTTAGGGGGGGAGGGCCGAACACTGAAGTTTTCTTT
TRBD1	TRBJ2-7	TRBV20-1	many	CSARVGTEYEQYF	TGCAGTGCTAGAGTAGGGACAGAATACGAGCAGTACTTC
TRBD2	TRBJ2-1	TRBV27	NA	CASSPSGGALYEQFF	TGTGCCAGCAGTCCCTCGGGAGGGGCGTTGTATGAGCAGTTCTTC
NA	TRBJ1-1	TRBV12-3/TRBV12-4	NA	CASTKTGGNTEAFF	TGTGCCAGCACCAAGACAGGAGGGAACACTGAAGCTTTCTTT
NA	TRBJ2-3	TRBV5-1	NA	CASSLGIGYTDTQYF	TGCGCCAGCAGCCTTGGGATAGGATATACAGATACGCAGTATTTT
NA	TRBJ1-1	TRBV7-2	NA	CASSLFRELDTEAFF	TGTGCCAGCAGCTTATTCAGAGAATTGGACACTGAAGCTTTCTTT